This T cell receptor beta chain was sequenced during a study of control samples from healthy donors and cancer patients. CDR1 and CDR2 from the germline V gene are KGHSH and LQKENI. The CDR3 covers 13 residues. Trimming pared 0 bases from V and 7 bases from J, leaving 7 bases between. The repertoire was sequenced with immunoSEQ multiplex PCR; TCRdb's copy has only in-frame clones and lacks some. Of about 140,000 clones listed, around 90% are singletons. This sequence originates from a man between 18 and 29 years old in good health. Sequencing was done on a sample of blood. This sequence joins TRBV18 and TRBJ2-1; a weak D match, TRBD2 (5 bases). CDR3 in amino acids: CASSPPGGNEQFF. Written as DNA, the CDR3 is TGTGCCAGCTCACCACCGGGCGGGAATGAGCAGTTCTTC. Full variable domain (rest looked up from reference TRBV18 and TRBJ2-1): NAGVMQNPRHLVRRRGQEARLRCSPMKGHSHVYWYRQLPEEGLKFMVYLQKENIIDESGMPKERFSAEFPKEGPSILRIQQVVRGDSAAYFCASSPPGGNEQFFGPGTRLTVL.